This TCR beta chain was captured in a study of blood T cell repertoires in COVID-19. This table comes from immunoSEQ multiplex PCR, and its TCRdb copy is limited to in-frame clones, with some not included. The sample has 100,000 or so clones, just over 90% seen once; the top ten hold about 2.2%. This CDR3 is built from 18 residues. Trimming pared 3 bases from V and 0 bases from J, leaving 23 bases between. Germline loops: CDR1 GTSNPN, CDR2 SVGIG (reference sequence). The specimen sequenced was peripheral blood. The receptor was derived from a man aged 45 to 65 with active COVID-19. The rearrangement links TRBV30 to TRBJ1-1; tentative D call: TRBD1 (6 bases). The DNA for the CDR3 is TGTGCCTGGAGAAGGCTTGTGGGACACCGAGACATGAACACTGAAGCTTTCTTT. Encoded protein: CAWRRLVGHRDMNTEAFF.